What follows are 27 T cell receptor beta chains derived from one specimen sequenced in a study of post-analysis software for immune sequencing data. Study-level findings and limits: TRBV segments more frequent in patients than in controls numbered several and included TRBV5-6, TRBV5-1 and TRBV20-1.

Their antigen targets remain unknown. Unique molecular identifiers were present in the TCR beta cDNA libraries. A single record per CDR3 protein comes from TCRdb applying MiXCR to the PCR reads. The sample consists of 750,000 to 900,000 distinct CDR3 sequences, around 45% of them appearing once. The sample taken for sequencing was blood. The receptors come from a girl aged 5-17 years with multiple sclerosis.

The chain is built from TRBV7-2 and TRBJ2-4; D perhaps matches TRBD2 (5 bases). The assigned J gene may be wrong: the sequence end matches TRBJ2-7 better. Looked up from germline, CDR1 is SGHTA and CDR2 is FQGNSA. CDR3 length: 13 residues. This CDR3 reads CASSLPREIEQYF. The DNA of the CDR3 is TGTGCCAGCAGCTTACCGAGGGAGATCGAGCAGTACTTC.

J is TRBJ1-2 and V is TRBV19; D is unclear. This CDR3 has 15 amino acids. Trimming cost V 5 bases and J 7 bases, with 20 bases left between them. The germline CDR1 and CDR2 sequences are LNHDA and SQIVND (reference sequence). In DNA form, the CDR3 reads TGTGCCAGTAGTCCGGACGGTTCGGTGGGCCTTGGCTACACCTTC. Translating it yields CASSPDGSVGLGYTF. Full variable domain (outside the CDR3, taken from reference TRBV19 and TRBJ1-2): DGGITQSPKYLFRKEGQNVTLSCEQNLNHDAMYWYRQDPGQGLRLIYYSQIVNDFQKGDIAEGYSVSREKKESFPLTVTSAQKNPTAFYLCASSPDGSVGLGYTFGSGTRLTVV.

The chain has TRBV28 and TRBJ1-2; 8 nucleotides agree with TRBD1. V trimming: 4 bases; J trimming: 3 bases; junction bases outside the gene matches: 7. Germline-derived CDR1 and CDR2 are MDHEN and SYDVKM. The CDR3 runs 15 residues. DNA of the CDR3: TGTGCCAGCAGTTCCCGGACAGGGCGGGACTATGGCTACACCTTC. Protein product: CASSSRTGRDYGYTF.

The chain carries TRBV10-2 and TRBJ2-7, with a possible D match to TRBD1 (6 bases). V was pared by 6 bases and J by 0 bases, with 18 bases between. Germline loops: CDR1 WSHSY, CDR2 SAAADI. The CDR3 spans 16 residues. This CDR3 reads CASRPYRVPISYEQYF. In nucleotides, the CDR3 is TGCGCCAGCAGACCCTACAGGGTCCCAATCTCCTACGAGCAGTACTTC.

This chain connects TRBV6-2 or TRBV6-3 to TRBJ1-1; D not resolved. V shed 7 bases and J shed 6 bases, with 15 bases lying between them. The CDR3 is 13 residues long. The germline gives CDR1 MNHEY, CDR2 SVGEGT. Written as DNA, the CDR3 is TGTGCCAGCAACCGAAAATCGGGCGCTGAAGCTTTCTTT. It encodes CASNRKSGAEAFF.

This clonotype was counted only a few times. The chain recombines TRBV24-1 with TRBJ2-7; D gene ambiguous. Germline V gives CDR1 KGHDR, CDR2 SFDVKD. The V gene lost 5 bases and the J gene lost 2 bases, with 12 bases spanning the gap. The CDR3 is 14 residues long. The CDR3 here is CATSASTETYEQYF. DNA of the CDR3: TGTGCCACCAGTGCCTCGACGGAGACCTACGAGCAGTACTTC.

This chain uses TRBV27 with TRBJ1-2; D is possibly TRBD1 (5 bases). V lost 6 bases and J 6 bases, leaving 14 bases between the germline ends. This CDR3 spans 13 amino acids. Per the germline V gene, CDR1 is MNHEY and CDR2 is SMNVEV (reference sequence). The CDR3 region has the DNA TGTGCCAGCAGCCCAGGGTATCCGGATGGCTACACCTTC. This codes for CASSPGYPDGYTF.

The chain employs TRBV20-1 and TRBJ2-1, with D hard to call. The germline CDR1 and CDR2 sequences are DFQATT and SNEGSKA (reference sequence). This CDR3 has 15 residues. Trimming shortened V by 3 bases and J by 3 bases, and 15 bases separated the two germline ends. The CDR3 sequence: CSASEWSRNYNEQFF. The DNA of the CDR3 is TGCAGTGCTAGCGAGTGGAGCCGCAACTACAATGAGCAGTTCTTC.

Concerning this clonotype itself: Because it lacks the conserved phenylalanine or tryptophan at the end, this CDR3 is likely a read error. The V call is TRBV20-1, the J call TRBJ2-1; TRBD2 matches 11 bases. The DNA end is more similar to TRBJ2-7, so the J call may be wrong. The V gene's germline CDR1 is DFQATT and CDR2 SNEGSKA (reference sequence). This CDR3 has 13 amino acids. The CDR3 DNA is TGCAGTGCTCTAGCGGGAGGTTTCTACGAGCAGTACTCC. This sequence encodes CSALAGGFYEQYS.

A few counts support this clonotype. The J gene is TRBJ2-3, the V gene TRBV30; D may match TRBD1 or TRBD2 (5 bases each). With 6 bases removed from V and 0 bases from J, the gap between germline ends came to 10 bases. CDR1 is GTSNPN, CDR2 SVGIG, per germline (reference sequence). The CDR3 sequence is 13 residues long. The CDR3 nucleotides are TGTGCCTGTCGGGACCCTAGCACAGATACGCAGTATTTT. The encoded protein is CACRDPSTDTQYF.

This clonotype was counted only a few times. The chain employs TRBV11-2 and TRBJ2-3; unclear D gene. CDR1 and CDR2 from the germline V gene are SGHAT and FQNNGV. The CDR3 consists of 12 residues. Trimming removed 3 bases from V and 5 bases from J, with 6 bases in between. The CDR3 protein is CASSFQRDTQYF. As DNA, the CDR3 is TGTGCCAGCAGCTTCCAGCGAGATACGCAGTATTTT.

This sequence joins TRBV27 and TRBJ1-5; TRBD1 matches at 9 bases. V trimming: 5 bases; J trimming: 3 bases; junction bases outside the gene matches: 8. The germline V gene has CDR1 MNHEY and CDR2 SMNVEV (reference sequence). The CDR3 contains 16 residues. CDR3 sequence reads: CASSALGQGNNQPQHF. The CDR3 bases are TGTGCCAGCAGTGCGTTGGGACAGGGAAACAATCAGCCCCAGCATTTT.

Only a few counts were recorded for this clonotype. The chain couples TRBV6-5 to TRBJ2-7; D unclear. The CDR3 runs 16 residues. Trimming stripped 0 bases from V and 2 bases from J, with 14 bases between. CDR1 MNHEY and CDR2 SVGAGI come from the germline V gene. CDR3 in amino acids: CASSYSSQVPPYEQYF. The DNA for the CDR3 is TGTGCCAGCAGTTACTCTTCCCAGGTACCCCCCTACGAGCAGTACTTC.

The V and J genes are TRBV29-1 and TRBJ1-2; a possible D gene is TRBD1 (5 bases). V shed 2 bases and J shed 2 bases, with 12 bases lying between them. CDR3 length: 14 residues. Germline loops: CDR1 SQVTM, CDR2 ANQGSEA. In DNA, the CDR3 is TGCAGCGTTGAATCGACGGGGGGGAACTATGGCTACACCTTC. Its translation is CSVESTGGNYGYTF.

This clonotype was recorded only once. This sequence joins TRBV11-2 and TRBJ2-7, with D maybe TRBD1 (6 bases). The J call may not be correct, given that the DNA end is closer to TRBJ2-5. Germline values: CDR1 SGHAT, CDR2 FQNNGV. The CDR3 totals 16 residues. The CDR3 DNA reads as TGTGCCAGCAGCACACCCAAGACGACAGGTGGGGAGACCCAGTACTTC. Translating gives CASSTPKTTGGETQYF.

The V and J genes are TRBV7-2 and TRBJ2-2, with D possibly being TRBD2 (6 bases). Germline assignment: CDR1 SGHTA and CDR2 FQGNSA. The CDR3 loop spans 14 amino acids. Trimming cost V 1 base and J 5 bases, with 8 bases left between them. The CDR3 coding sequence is TGTGCCAGCAGCTTAGTTCGGGGGACCGGGGAGCTGTTTTTT. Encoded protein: CASSLVRGTGELFF.

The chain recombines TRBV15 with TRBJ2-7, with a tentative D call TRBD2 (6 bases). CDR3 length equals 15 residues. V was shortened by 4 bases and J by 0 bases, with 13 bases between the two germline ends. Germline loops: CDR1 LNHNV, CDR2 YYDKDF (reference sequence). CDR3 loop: CATSTVADSSYEQYF. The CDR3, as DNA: TGTGCCACCAGCACCGTAGCGGATAGCTCCTACGAGCAGTACTTC.

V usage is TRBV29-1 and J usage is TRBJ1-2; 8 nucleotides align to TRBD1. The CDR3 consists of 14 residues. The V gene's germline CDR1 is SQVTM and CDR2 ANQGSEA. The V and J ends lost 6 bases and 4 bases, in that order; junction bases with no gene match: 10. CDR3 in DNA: TGCAGCGTCCCCTTGCGGGACAGGAGCTATGGCTACACCTTC. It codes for CSVPLRDRSYGYTF.

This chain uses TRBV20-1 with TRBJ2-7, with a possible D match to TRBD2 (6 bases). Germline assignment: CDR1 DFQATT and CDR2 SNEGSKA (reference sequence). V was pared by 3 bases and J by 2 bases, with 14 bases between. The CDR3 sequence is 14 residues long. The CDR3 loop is CSASYSGGTYEQYF. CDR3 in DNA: TGCAGTGCTAGTTATAGCGGAGGAACCTACGAGCAGTACTTC.

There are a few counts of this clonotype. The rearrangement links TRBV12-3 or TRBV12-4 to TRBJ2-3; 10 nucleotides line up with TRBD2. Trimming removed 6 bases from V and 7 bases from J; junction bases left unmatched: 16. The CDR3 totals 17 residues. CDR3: CASSPDGLAEGDYTQYF. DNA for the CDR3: TGTGCCAGCAGCCCCGACGGACTAGCGGAAGGGGATTATACGCAGTATTTT.

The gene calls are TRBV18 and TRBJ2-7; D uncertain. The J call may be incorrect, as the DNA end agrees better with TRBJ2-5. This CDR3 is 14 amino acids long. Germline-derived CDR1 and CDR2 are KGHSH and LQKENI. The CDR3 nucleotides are TGTGCCAGCTCACCGGGGTTAGCCTACGAGACCCAGTACTTC. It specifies CASSPGLAYETQYF.

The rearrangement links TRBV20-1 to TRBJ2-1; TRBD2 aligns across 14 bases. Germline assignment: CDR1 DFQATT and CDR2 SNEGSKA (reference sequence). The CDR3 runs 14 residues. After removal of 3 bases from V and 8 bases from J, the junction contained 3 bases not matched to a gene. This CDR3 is CSASPTSGRDEQFF. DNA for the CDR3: TGCAGTGCTAGCCCGACTAGCGGGAGGGATGAGCAGTTCTTC.

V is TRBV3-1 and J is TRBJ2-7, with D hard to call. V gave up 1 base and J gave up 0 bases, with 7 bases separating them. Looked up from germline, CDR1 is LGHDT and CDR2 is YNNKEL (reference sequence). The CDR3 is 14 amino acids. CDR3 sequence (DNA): TGTGCCAGCAGCCAAGTTCTCAGCTCCTACGAGCAGTACTTC. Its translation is CASSQVLSSYEQYF.

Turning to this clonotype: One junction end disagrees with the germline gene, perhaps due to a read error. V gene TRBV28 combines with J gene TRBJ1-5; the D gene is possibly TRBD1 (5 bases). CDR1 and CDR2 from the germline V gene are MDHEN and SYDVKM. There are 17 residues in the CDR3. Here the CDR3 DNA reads TGTGCCAGCAGTTTACCCCGGGGACTAAATAGCAATCAGCTCCAGCATTTT. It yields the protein CASSLPRGLNSNQLQHF.

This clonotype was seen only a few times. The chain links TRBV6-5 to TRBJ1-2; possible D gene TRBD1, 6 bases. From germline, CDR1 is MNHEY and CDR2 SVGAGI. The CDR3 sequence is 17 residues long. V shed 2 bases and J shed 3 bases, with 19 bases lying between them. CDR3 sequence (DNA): TGTGCCAGCAGTTACGGGAATACGCGGGACAACTACTATGGCTACACCTTC. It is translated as CASSYGNTRDNYYGYTF.

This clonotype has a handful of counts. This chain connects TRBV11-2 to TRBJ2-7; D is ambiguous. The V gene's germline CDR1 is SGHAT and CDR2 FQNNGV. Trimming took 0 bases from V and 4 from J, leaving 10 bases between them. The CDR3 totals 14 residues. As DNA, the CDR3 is TGTGCCAGCAGCTTAGAAGTCGGGTGGTACGAGCAGTACTTC. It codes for CASSLEVGWYEQYF.

The CDR3 coding sequence is TGTGCCACCCATCCACCAAAATCTAACTATGGCTACACCTTC. As protein: CATHPPKSNYGYTF. The chain recombines TRBV12-3 or TRBV12-4 with TRBJ1-2; D remains ambiguous. V was clipped by 10 bases and J by 0 bases, with 15 bases between them. The CDR3 sequence is 14 residues long.